This passage covers 31 T cell receptor beta chains from one sample sequenced in a study of blood T cell repertoires in COVID-19. Method: immunoSEQ multiplex PCR; TCRdb's copy keeps in-frame clones and lacks some. The data hold under 300,000 clones, with nearly 90% observed a single time. The sequencing sample was made of peripheral blood. The origin of the receptors is a woman between 40 and 50 years old who had recovered from COVID-19.

The chain carries TRBV5-1 and TRBJ2-2; D may be TRBD1 (6 bases). Germline values: CDR1 SGHRS, CDR2 YFSETQ. This CDR3 comprises 14 residues. Trimming removed 3 bases from V and 6 bases from J, with 12 bases in between. The CDR3 DNA sequence: TGCGCCAGCAGCTCCAGAACAGGGCCCGGGGAGCTGTTTTTT. The encoded protein is CASSSRTGPGELFF.

This chain links TRBV12-5 with TRBJ1-3; D might be TRBD1 (6 bases). Trimming shortened V by 1 base and J by 1 base, and 8 bases separated the two germline ends. The V gene's germline CDR1 is LGHNT and CDR2 FRNRAP. The CDR3 is 15 residues long. CDR3 nucleotide sequence: TGTGCTAGTGGTTTGGGGCAGGGGTCTGGAAACACCATATATTTT. This gives the protein CASGLGQGSGNTIYF. The variable domain in full, completed from reference TRBV12-5 and TRBJ1-3, reads DARVTQTPRHKVTEMGQEVTMRCQPILGHNTVFWYRQTMMQGLELLAYFRNRAPLDDSGMPKDRFSAEMPDATLATLKIQPSEPRDSAVYFCASGLGQGSGNTIYFGEGSWLTVV.

The sample holds a few counts of this clone. The chain joins TRBV7-2 to TRBJ1-5, with D maybe TRBD1 (5 bases). With 5 bases removed from V and 4 bases from J, the gap between germline ends came to 12 bases. Germline CDR1 is SGHTA and CDR2 is FQGNSA. This CDR3 contains 14 residues. The CDR3 is CASSPGPGNQPQHF. CDR3 DNA: TGTGCCAGCAGCCCCGGACCAGGGAATCAGCCCCAGCATTTT.

The rearrangement links TRBV28 to TRBJ1-2; TRBD1 matches at 7 bases. The CDR3 covers 14 residues. Germline CDR1 is MDHEN and CDR2 is SYDVKM. Unmatched junction bases numbered 6, after V lost 7 bases and J lost 1 base. The chain's CDR3 is CASTEGGRNYGYTF. Here the CDR3 DNA reads TGTGCCAGCACGGAAGGGGGCCGTAACTATGGCTACACCTTC.

The chain recombines TRBV29-1 with TRBJ2-2; tentatively, D is TRBD1 (5 bases). Germline V gives CDR1 SQVTM, CDR2 ANQGSEA. This CDR3 has 15 amino acids. Trimming took 3 bases from V and 4 from J, leaving 15 bases between them. Written as DNA, the CDR3 is TGCAGCGTTGATAAGGGGCAGGGTCGCACCGGGGAGCTGTTTTTT. The encoded protein is CSVDKGQGRTGELFF.

J is TRBJ2-7 and V is TRBV29-1; TRBD2 is a possible D gene (5 bases). The CDR3 covers 12 residues. Trimming stripped 6 bases from V and 3 bases from J, with 12 bases between. Germline V CDR1 and CDR2: SQVTM, ANQGSEA. CDR3 sequence (DNA): TGCAGCGTCCTCGGGGTAGGCTACGAGCAGTACTTC. This gives the protein CSVLGVGYEQYF.

The sample holds a few counts of this clone. V gene TRBV7-9 combines with J gene TRBJ1-6; D possibly corresponds to TRBD1 (6 bases). Germline assignment: CDR1 SEHNR and CDR2 FQNEAQ (reference sequence). V was pared by 5 bases and J by 4 bases, with 12 bases between. The CDR3 sequence is 15 residues long. In nucleotides, the CDR3 is TGTGCCAGCAGCCTCAGACAGGTATATAATTCACCCCTCCACTTT. As protein: CASSLRQVYNSPLHF.

The rearrangement links TRBV11-3 to TRBJ1-2, with D possibly being TRBD1 (6 bases). This CDR3 is built from 12 residues. Germline V CDR1 and CDR2: SGHNT, YENEEA. Trimming removed 5 bases at V and 6 bases at J, with 10 bases between. The CDR3: CASSNRADGYTF. The CDR3, as DNA: TGTGCCAGCAGCAACAGGGCAGATGGCTACACCTTC.

V usage is TRBV23-1 and J usage is TRBJ2-4, with TRBD1 matching 8 bases. TRBV23-1 is an ORF, and what it does is uncertain. J was trimmed by 0 bases and V by 1 base; bases with no gene match: 11. There are 19 residues in the CDR3. In DNA, the CDR3 is TGCGCCAGCAGTCAATGGACCTCCAGGGGGCTTCTAGCCAAAAACATTCAGTACTTC. Its translation: CASSQWTSRGLLAKNIQYF.

V usage is TRBV28 and J usage is TRBJ1-2, with D tentatively TRBD1 (6 bases). The germline gives CDR1 MDHEN, CDR2 SYDVKM. V lost 6 bases and J 4 bases, leaving 9 bases between the germline ends. The CDR3 extends over 12 amino acids. CDR3 amino acids: CASRGGPYGYTF. CDR3 nucleotide sequence: TGTGCCAGCAGAGGGGGACCCTATGGCTACACCTTC.

The chain has TRBV29-1 and TRBJ1-2, with TRBD1 matching over 8 bases. The CDR3 has 13 amino acids. Germline values: CDR1 SQVTM, CDR2 ANQGSEA. V was clipped by 7 bases and J by 5 bases; unmatched bases: 9. The CDR3 spells CSARQGIGYGYTF. CDR3 nucleotides: TGCAGCGCCCGACAGGGGATAGGTTATGGCTACACCTTC.

V is TRBV5-6 and J is TRBJ1-5, with a weak D call TRBD1 (5 bases). Trimming pared 1 base from V and 2 bases from J, leaving 7 bases between. CDR3 length equals 14 residues. The germline V gene has CDR1 SGHDT and CDR2 YYEEEE. The CDR3 loop reads CASSLRRGNQPQHF. CDR3 DNA sequence: TGTGCCAGCAGCTTGCGCAGGGGCAATCAGCCCCAGCATTTT.

The chain is built from TRBV6-2 or TRBV6-3 and TRBJ1-4, with 7 bases matching TRBD1. The V and J ends lost 0 bases and 8 bases, in that order; junction bases with no gene match: 6. Germline V gene sequence: CDR1 MNHEY, CDR2 SVGEGT. The CDR3 length is 15 residues. The CDR3 sequence is CASSYSTGAGEKLFF. The CDR3 DNA reads as TGTGCCAGCAGTTACTCTACAGGGGCAGGAGAAAAACTGTTTTTT.

The V gene is TRBV28, the J gene TRBJ1-1; D remains unclear. The V end was cut by 1 base, the J end by 10 bases, with 7 bases between. The germline gives CDR1 MDHEN, CDR2 SYDVKM. This CDR3 comprises 11 residues. The CDR3 bases are TGTGCCAGCAGTTTATCGAGAGCAGCTTTCTTT. Translated, it gives CASSLSRAAFF.

The chain combines TRBV4-3 with TRBJ2-3, with 13 nucleotides matching TRBD2. In germline, CDR1 is LGHNA, CDR2 YSLEER. The junction had 3 bases not matched to a gene; V was cut back by 1 base and J by 5 bases. CDR3 length: 16 residues. CDR3 bases: TGCGCCAGCAGCCAAGGACTAGCGGGAGGTGAAGATACGCAGTATTTT. Translating it yields CASSQGLAGGEDTQYF.

The rearrangement uses TRBV7-2 and TRBJ1-5; TRBD1 agrees at 12 bases. The ends lost 3 bases at V and 3 bases at J; junction bases unmatched: 6. CDR1 is SGHTA and CDR2 is FQGNSA in the germline V gene. The length of the CDR3 is 17 residues. CDR3 amino acids: CASSLGTGGVFNQPQHF. The CDR3 coding sequence is TGTGCCAGCAGCTTGGGGACAGGGGGCGTTTTCAATCAGCCCCAGCATTTT.

The gene calls are TRBV19 and TRBJ1-6, with D perhaps TRBD1 (5 bases). Germline CDR1 and CDR2: LNHDA and SQIVND (reference sequence). The V gene lost 6 bases and the J gene lost 9 bases, with 12 bases spanning the gap. CDR3 size: 13 residues. The CDR3 sequence: CASSPLGVSPLHF. The CDR3 bases are TGTGCCAGTAGCCCCCTAGGGGTTTCACCCCTCCACTTT.

The chain has TRBV3-1 (or the pseudogene TRBV3-2) and TRBJ1-2; D is possibly TRBD1 (5 bases). The CDR3 contains 15 residues. Trimming took off 0 bases at V and 3 bases at J, with 11 bases between the two ends. From germline, CDR1 is LGHDT and CDR2 YNNKEL (reference sequence). CDR3 coding DNA: TGTGCCAGCAGCCAAGACTCAGGGCACCACTATGGCTACACCTTC. Protein product: CASSQDSGHHYGYTF.

The chain carries TRBV28 and TRBJ2-7; TRBD1 matches at 9 bases. Losses at the gene ends were 5 bases for V and 1 base for J; bases not matched to a gene: 6. The CDR3 is 15 amino acids. CDR1 and CDR2 from the germline V gene are MDHEN and SYDVKM. The CDR3 here is CASSTRGTGSYEQYF. In DNA, the CDR3 is TGTGCCAGCAGTACACGGGGGACAGGGTCCTACGAGCAGTACTTC.

V usage is TRBV18 and J usage is TRBJ2-7; 8 positions agree with TRBD1. V lost 4 bases and J lost 5; bases outside the gene matches: 10. The CDR3 totals 15 residues. The germline V gene has CDR1 KGHSH and CDR2 LQKENI. As DNA, the CDR3 is TGTGCCAGCTCACGCCCGACAGGGGTTGGCGACGAGCAGTACTTC. It translates to CASSRPTGVGDEQYF.

The chain combines TRBV19 with TRBJ2-7; tentative D call: TRBD2 (5 bases). The CDR3 length is 14 residues. Germline values: CDR1 LNHDA, CDR2 SQIVND (reference sequence). Trimming took off 0 bases at V and 7 bases at J, with 13 bases between the two ends. CDR3 protein: CASSIDPSSGEQYF. The CDR3 coding sequence is TGTGCCAGTAGTATAGATCCCTCATCGGGGGAGCAGTACTTC.

This clone showed up just once. CDR3 DNA sequence: TGTGCCAGCAGTCAAGGACTAGTTTTTAGAGATACGCAGTATTTT. This codes for CASSQGLVFRDTQYF. The chain uses TRBV2 and TRBJ2-3; TRBD2 aligns across 7 bases. The CDR3 runs 15 residues. Germline V CDR1 and CDR2: SNHLY, FYNNEI. Trimming cost V 5 bases and J 5 bases; bases outside gene matches: 10.

The chain couples TRBV5-1 to TRBJ2-7, with 9 bases identical to TRBD2. The germline CDR1 and CDR2 sequences are SGHRS and YFSETQ. The CDR3 length is 15 residues. V shed 4 bases and J 2 bases; nucleotides not matched to a gene: 7. In DNA, the CDR3 is TGCGCCAGCAGCCCGGGACTAGCACCGACCTACGAGCAGTACTTC. Amino acids: CASSPGLAPTYEQYF.

This CDR3 reads CASSYAGSGNYEQYF. CDR3 bases: TGTGCCAGCAGTTACGCCGGGTCAGGGAACTACGAGCAGTACTTC. The chain combines TRBV6-5 with TRBJ2-7, with D possibly TRBD1 on 5 matching bases. Between the trimmed V and J ends, which lost 2 bases and 3 bases, there was a span of 14 bases. The CDR3 is made up of 15 amino acids. Germline loops: CDR1 MNHEY, CDR2 SVGAGI.

V is TRBV10-3 and J is TRBJ2-2; D remains unclear. The germline V and J ends were trimmed by 1 base and 7 bases, with 10 bases remaining between them. Germline V gene sequence: CDR1 ENHRY, CDR2 SYGVKD. The CDR3 has 14 amino acids. The DNA of the CDR3 is TGTGCCATCAGTGAGTTTCCTTACAGCGGGGAGCTGTTTTTT. Amino acid sequence: CAISEFPYSGELFF.

This chain uses TRBV2 with TRBJ1-5; D not certain. The CDR3 spans 13 residues. CDR1 and CDR2 from the germline V gene are SNHLY and FYNNEI. Trimming pared 7 bases from V and 0 bases from J, leaving 7 bases between. The CDR3 DNA is TGTGCCAGCACAAGAGATAGCAATCAGCCCCAGCATTTT. Protein product: CASTRDSNQPQHF.

The V call is TRBV12-1, the J call TRBJ2-1; TRBD2 is the table's D call and was not checked against the DNA. TRBV12-1 is a pseudogene locus. CDR3 length equals 15 residues. CDR3 sequence: CASSFGLAGWYEQFF. The CDR3 nucleotides read TGTGCCAGCAGCTTTGGTCTAGCGGGATGGTATGAGCAGTTCTTC.

The chain carries TRBV28 and TRBJ1-5, with D tentatively TRBD1 (5 bases). Germline-derived CDR1 and CDR2 are MDHEN and SYDVKM. The CDR3 is 12 residues long. Trimming left V 6 bases short and J 4 bases short, with 7 bases between. The CDR3 DNA follows: TGTGCCAGCAGGGAGGGGAATCAGCCCCAGCATTTT. Protein sequence: CASREGNQPQHF.

The rearrangement uses TRBV7-3 and TRBJ2-2; the match to TRBD2 covers 8 bases. V shed 4 bases and J 2 bases; nucleotides not matched to a gene: 9. The CDR3 consists of 17 residues. Germline lookup yields CDR1 SGHTA and CDR2 FQGTGA. DNA of the CDR3: TGTGCCAGCAGCTCCCCCCCGGGGGGGACTAACACCGGGGAGCTGTTTTTT. It specifies CASSSPPGGTNTGELFF.

J is TRBJ2-1 and V is TRBV6-4; D perhaps matches TRBD1 (7 bases). Germline V gene sequence: CDR1 MRHNA, CDR2 SNTAGT. With 3 bases removed from V and 0 bases from J, the gap between germline ends came to 12 bases. This CDR3 contains 16 residues. The CDR3 DNA sequence: TGTGCCAGCAGTGAAGGTCAGGGGGGCTCCTACAATGAGCAGTTCTTC. Its protein is CASSEGQGGSYNEQFF.

The genes are TRBV6-1 and TRBJ1-5; the D is unclear. The CDR3 covers 13 residues. Trimming cost V 2 bases and J 4 bases, with 6 bases left between them. Per germline, CDR1 MNHNS and CDR2 SASEGT. The DNA of the CDR3 is TGTGCCAGCAGTGAATCTAGGAATCAGCCCCAGCATTTT. Translation: CASSESRNQPQHF.